This T cell receptor beta chain was recovered during a study of blood T cells in healthy people across ages. Losses at the gene ends were 5 bases for V and 11 bases for J; bases not matched to a gene: 11. From germline, CDR1 is MNHNS and CDR2 SASEGT. The CDR3 length is 13 residues. General study findings and limits: Whereas aged donors had fewer naive CD4+ cells, long-lived donors had more of them and higher diversity. Naive T cell percentage showed a strong correlation with TCR beta diversity.

A note on this clonotype: Its antigen is not known.

Next came a second PCR, run for about 6 to 11 cycles, which used a sample-barcoded 5' primer along with a J-beta primer mix. A template-switch adaptor that had 12 random nucleotides put a tag on each cDNA molecule. MiXCR, applied by TCRdb to the 5' RACE reads, yields one record per CDR3 protein. The sample yields more than 800,000 distinct CDR3 sequences, around 45% seen once. The chain employs TRBV6-1 and TRBJ2-5; 7 bases line up with TRBD1. The clonotype was recovered from a woman aged 60 to 75 in good health. The sample taken for sequencing was blood. In DNA, the CDR3 is TGTGCCAGCAGTTATACAGGGGTCAATGAGCAGTACTTC. It yields the protein CASSYTGVNEQYF.